A single sample is the source of the 5 T cell receptor beta chains below, sequenced in a study of blood T cells in healthy people across ages. A second PCR of about 7 to 11 cycles used a sample-barcoded 5' primer and a J-beta primer mix. TCRdb passed the 5' RACE reads through MiXCR, listing each CDR3 protein once. Among approximately 900,000 distinct CDR3 sequences listed, roughly 28% were seen once. These data are also associated with another study on T cells of mothers and their children.

The sequenced material came from blood. The receptors derive from a woman between 40 and 55 years old in good health.

The rearrangement links TRBV6-1 to TRBJ2-7; perhaps TRBD1 as D (5 bases). Trimming cost V 4 bases and J 3 bases, with 16 bases left between them. This CDR3 has 15 residues. Germline loops: CDR1 MNHNS, CDR2 SASEGT. Here the CDR3 DNA reads TGTGCCAGCAGTGCAACACAGGTGAATTTCTACGAGCAGTACTTC. It yields the protein CASSATQVNFYEQYF.

This clonotype was found a few times. The rearrangement links TRBV20-1 to TRBJ2-5, with 7 bases identical to TRBD2. Trimming removed 1 base from V and 1 base from J; junction bases left unmatched: 9. There are 16 residues in the CDR3. Germline CDR1 reads DFQATT; CDR2 reads SNEGSKA (reference sequence). For the CDR3, the DNA is TGCAGTGCTAGAGGTGGCGGGGGTACGATCCAAGAGACCCAGTACTTC. Its protein is CSARGGGGTIQETQYF.

Worth noting for this clonotype: This may be a read error, as it is one base from a much larger clone. V is TRBV5-1 and J is TRBJ2-1; D is perhaps TRBD1 (5 bases). The better agreement between TRBJ2-7 and the DNA end casts doubt on the J call. Germline assignment: CDR1 SGHRS and CDR2 YFSETQ. This CDR3 spans 15 amino acids. The CDR3 nucleotides read TGCGCCAGCAACTTGGCGGACACTCCCTACAATGAGCAGTACTTC. Translated, it gives CASNLADTPYNEQYF.

About this clonotype itself: This may arise from a read error, as a much more abundant clone is one base away. The chain links TRBV4-2 to TRBJ1-1; TRBD1 aligns across 8 bases. The germline CDR1 and CDR2 sequences are LGHNA and YNFKEQ. This CDR3 contains 14 residues. The J segment lost 3 bases and the V segment lost 6 bases, leaving 6 bases of the junction unmatched. CDR3 sequence reads: CASSPGQVDTEAFF. CDR3 DNA: TGTGCCAGCAGTCCGGGACAGGTGGACACTGAAGCTTTCTTT.

CDR3 sequence: CATAKGETQYF. As DNA, the CDR3 is TGTGCCACCGCGAAAGGAGAGACCCAGTACTTC. The chain couples TRBV24-1 to TRBJ2-5; no definite D call. From germline, CDR1 is KGHDR and CDR2 SFDVKD. Trimming stripped 9 bases from V and 4 bases from J, with 8 bases between. This CDR3 comprises 11 residues.